This T cell receptor beta chain was recorded in a study of Tregs in tolerant kidney transplant recipients. Overall study findings and caveats: In tolerant patients, donor-specific Tregs outgrew total Tregs, suggesting antigen-driven expansion.

This CDR3 has 16 residues. With V trimmed by 5 bases and J by 6 bases, 12 bases remained unmatched. Germline CDR1 SNHLY, CDR2 FYNNEI. In regard to this clone: Antigen specificity is unknown.

TCRdb's copy holds only in-frame clones and misses some; the assay was immunoSEQ multiplex PCR. The data contain about 110,000 clones, 90% of them seen just once; the ten biggest clones take up 0.34%. The receptor comes from a human donor who received a combined kidney and bone marrow transplant. Sequenced material: CD4+ T cells from blood, taken before the transplant. The chain joins TRBV2 to TRBJ2-1; 8 bases map to TRBD1. The CDR3 region has the DNA TGTGCCAGCAGTTCTTTGGACAGGGTCCTCAGCAATGAGCAGTTCTTC. It codes for CASSSLDRVLSNEQFF.